These 27 T cell receptor beta chains were sequenced from one sample in a study of CD8+ T cells in alopecia areata. Stated treatment: oral pan-JAK inhibitor, 5-10 mg twice daily. After isolation, RNA underwent reverse transcription to generate cDNA as the sequencing template. TCRdb keeps only in-frame clones here, not all; method: immunoSEQ multiplex PCR. The sample holds more than 85,000 clones, 60% to 65% seen once. Material: CD8+ T cells sorted from blood, obtained at week 4, from a patient treated with tofacitinib. The receptors here all came from a human donor with alopecia areata.

The J gene is TRBJ1-2, the V gene TRBV30; 7 bases are a match to TRBD1. Germline values: CDR1 GTSNPN, CDR2 SVGIG (reference sequence). The CDR3 runs to 14 residues. V was clipped by 2 bases and J by 3 bases; unmatched bases: 6. The CDR3 DNA sequence: TGTGCCTGGAGTACAACCGACAGGGACTATGGCTACACCTTC. It translates to CAWSTTDRDYGYTF.

The chain joins TRBV7-2 to TRBJ2-1; D gene unclear. From germline, CDR1 is SGHTA and CDR2 FQGNSA. This CDR3 spans 16 amino acids. V was shortened by 1 base and J by 4 bases, with 14 bases between the two germline ends. As DNA, the CDR3 is TGTGCCAGCAGCTTAGTCTTGGCCGCGGAGTACAATGAGCAGTTCTTC. It translates to CASSLVLAAEYNEQFF.

This rearrangement joins TRBV29-1 to TRBJ1-2, with 7 nucleotides matching TRBD1. Germline CDR1 and CDR2: SQVTM and ANQGSEA. The CDR3 contains 12 residues. V shed 8 bases and J 4 bases; nucleotides not matched to a gene: 7. DNA of the CDR3: TGCAGCCGGACAGGCCCCGTCTATGGCTACACCTTC. The encoded protein is CSRTGPVYGYTF.

This rearrangement joins TRBV11-1 to TRBJ2-3, with 7 bases fitting TRBD2. With 2 bases clipped from V and 2 bases from J, the junction kept 7 bases outside the gene matches. The CDR3 covers 16 residues. The V gene's germline CDR1 is SGHAT and CDR2 FQDESV (reference sequence). CDR3 sequence reads: CASSLNVLADTDTQYF. In DNA, the CDR3 is TGTGCCAGCAGCTTAAACGTGCTAGCGGACACAGATACGCAGTATTTT.

The chain employs TRBV19 and TRBJ2-5; 8 bases are shared with TRBD2. CDR1 LNHDA and CDR2 SQIVND come from the germline V gene (reference sequence). The V gene end was trimmed by 4 bases and the J gene end by 3 bases; junction bases not matched to a gene: 4. The CDR3 is made up of 14 amino acids. The CDR3 reads CASSRSAGEETQYF. CDR3 nucleotide sequence: TGTGCCAGTAGTAGGTCAGCGGGAGAAGAGACCCAGTACTTC.

V is TRBV9 and J is TRBJ2-1, with 7 bases aligning to TRBD1. The J segment lost 6 bases and the V segment lost 4 bases, leaving 7 bases of the junction unmatched. The CDR3 has 14 residues. Germline-derived CDR1 and CDR2 are SGDLS and YYNGEE. CDR3 region: CASSPHRGSNEQFF. The CDR3 nucleotides read TGTGCCAGCAGCCCTCACAGGGGTAGCAATGAGCAGTTCTTC.

The table lists this clone with a few counts. The V gene is TRBV15, the J gene TRBJ1-3; D not resolved. CDR1 LNHNV and CDR2 YYDKDF come from the germline V gene (reference sequence). The length of the CDR3 is 15 residues. Trimming took 7 bases from V and 0 from J, leaving 13 bases between them. The CDR3 reads CATTGLPSSGNTIYF. For the CDR3, the DNA is TGTGCCACCACTGGACTCCCGAGCTCTGGAAACACCATATATTTT. The full variable domain, completed using reference TRBV15 and TRBJ1-3, is DAMVIQNPRYQVTQFGKPVTLSCSQTLNHNVMYWYQQKSSQAPKLLFHYYDKDFNNEADTPDNFQSRRPNTSFCFLDIRSPGLGDTAMYLCATTGLPSSGNTIYFGEGSWLTVV.

The gene calls are TRBV18 and TRBJ1-2; a weak D match, TRBD1 (5 bases). Trimming removed 0 bases at V and 6 bases at J, with 11 bases between. This CDR3 region has 14 residues. The germline V gene encodes CDR1 KGHSH and CDR2 LQKENI. CDR3 loop: CASSPPMGRNGYTF. Written as DNA, the CDR3 is TGTGCCAGCTCACCACCGATGGGGCGGAATGGCTACACCTTC.

V is TRBV6-5 and J is TRBJ1-2; TRBD1 aligns across 10 bases. Germline CDR1 and CDR2: MNHEY and SVGAGI. With 6 bases clipped from V and 8 bases from J, the junction kept 9 bases outside the gene matches. CDR3 length equals 14 residues. CDR3 sequence (DNA): TGTGCCAGCAGCATTTTCGGGACAGGGGACGGCTACACCTTC. Translating gives CASSIFGTGDGYTF.

The gene calls are TRBV4-1 and TRBJ2-7, with D uncertain. This CDR3 has 17 amino acids. Germline CDR1 MGHRA, CDR2 YSYEKL. V lost 3 bases, J lost 2 bases, and 20 bases lay in between. CDR3 sequence: CASSQLLADLNPYEQYF. The CDR3 nucleotides read TGCGCCAGCAGCCAGCTCCTCGCGGACCTCAATCCCTACGAGCAGTACTTC.

This clone occurred a few times. This rearrangement joins TRBV4-1 to TRBJ2-7; TRBD1 might be the D (5 bases). Germline values: CDR1 MGHRA, CDR2 YSYEKL. This CDR3 is built from 13 residues. Trimming removed 1 base from V and 2 bases from J, with 6 bases in between. The CDR3 loop reads CASSQGQTYEQYF. The CDR3 DNA reads TGCGCCAGCAGCCAAGGACAGACCTACGAGCAGTACTTC.

This sequence joins TRBV29-1 and TRBJ2-7, with D possibly TRBD2 on 6 matching bases. V lost 4 bases to trimming and J lost 1 base, with 20 bases between them. Looked up from germline, CDR1 is SQVTM and CDR2 is ANQGSEA. CDR3 length: 16 residues. DNA for the CDR3: TGCAGCGTTGCTGGGGACCCAGTAGGAGGGTCCTACGAGCAGTACTTC. Translated: CSVAGDPVGGSYEQYF.

The rearrangement joins TRBV5-1 to TRBJ2-3; a possible D gene is TRBD1 (6 bases). Germline assignment: CDR1 SGHRS and CDR2 YFSETQ. The CDR3 is 16 amino acids. V was clipped by 3 bases and J by 0 bases, with 14 bases between them. The CDR3 bases are TGCGCCAGCAGCTCCAATACGGGACATAGCACAGATACGCAGTATTTT. As protein: CASSSNTGHSTDTQYF.

The V call is TRBV4-1, the J call TRBJ1-5; no definite D call. V was shortened by 1 base and J by 5 bases, with 12 bases between the two germline ends. The CDR3 runs 15 residues. From germline, CDR1 is MGHRA and CDR2 YSYEKL. CDR3 nucleotide sequence: TGCGCCAGCAGCCAAGGTGGAGGGAGTCATCAGCCCCAGCATTTT. This codes for CASSQGGGSHQPQHF.

A note on this clone: In the same sample, other DNA sequences code for this CDR3. The CDR3 DNA reads TGTGCCAGCAGCGTAGAGCTAGCGGGTCTCACAGATACGCAGTATTTT. The encoded protein is CASSVELAGLTDTQYF. The genes are TRBV9 and TRBJ2-3, with TRBD2 matching 8 bases. The CDR3 is made up of 16 amino acids. V gave up 0 bases and J gave up 2 bases; unmatched junction bases: 5. Germline V CDR1 and CDR2: SGDLS, YYNGEE.

This chain joins TRBV4-1 and TRBJ1-4; D remains unclear. The CDR3 runs 16 residues. Germline V CDR1 and CDR2: MGHRA, YSYEKL. Trimming took 6 bases from V and 0 from J, leaving 14 bases between them. The CDR3 DNA reads as TGCGCCAGCAGACTCGGGCCCCTCGCAACTAATGAAAAACTGTTTTTT. Its translation: CASRLGPLATNEKLFF.

The genes are TRBV27 and TRBJ2-7, with D possibly being TRBD2 (5 bases). Germline V gene sequence: CDR1 MNHEY, CDR2 SMNVEV (reference sequence). The CDR3 length is 15 residues. The ends were cut back, 3 bases at V and 4 bases at J, with 16 bases in the middle. Written as DNA, the CDR3 is TGTGCCAGCAGTTTTTCCGGACTCACTTTTTACGAGCAGTACTTC. This translates into CASSFSGLTFYEQYF.

This clone was recorded once. V usage is TRBV27 and J usage is TRBJ2-2; D is possibly TRBD1 (6 bases). Germline V CDR1 and CDR2: MNHEY, SMNVEV (reference sequence). V was trimmed by 5 bases and J by 6 bases, leaving 19 bases between them. This CDR3 is 16 amino acids long. CDR3 sequence (DNA): TGTGCCAGCAGTATTTTAGGGACATCGGGGCCCGGGGAGCTGTTTTTT. It specifies CASSILGTSGPGELFF.

This clone was counted ten times or more. This sequence joins TRBV2 and TRBJ1-1; TRBD1 matches at 7 bases. The trim removed 6 bases at V and 5 bases at J, leaving 9 bases unmatched. In germline, CDR1 is SNHLY, CDR2 FYNNEI. The length of the CDR3 is 14 residues. The CDR3 sequence: CASRVTGDRTEAFF. The CDR3 DNA reads TGTGCCAGCAGGGTTACAGGGGATCGGACTGAAGCTTTCTTT. The whole variable domain, remainder taken from reference TRBV2 and TRBJ1-1, is EPEVTQTPSHQVTQMGQEVILRCVPISNHLYFYWYRQILGQKVEFLVSFYNNEISEKSEIFDDQFSVERPDGSNFTLKIRSTKLEDSAMYFCASRVTGDRTEAFFGQGTRLTVV.

J is TRBJ2-1 and V is TRBV7-9; D uncertain. The V end lost 1 base, the J end lost 9 bases, and 7 bases lay between the germline ends. Germline CDR1 and CDR2: SEHNR and FQNEAQ (reference sequence). The CDR3 is 12 residues long. CDR3 protein: CASSLGPIEQFF. CDR3 in DNA: TGTGCCAGCAGCTTAGGGCCTATTGAGCAGTTCTTC.

This clone occurred a few times. This rearrangement joins TRBV19 to TRBJ1-1; maybe TRBD1 (6 bases). CDR3 length: 14 residues. V was shortened by 7 bases and J by 1 base, with 13 bases between the two germline ends. Germline CDR1 LNHDA, CDR2 SQIVND (reference sequence). CDR3: CASIAGRGNTEAFF. The CDR3 DNA is TGTGCCAGTATTGCGGGCAGGGGGAACACTGAAGCTTTCTTT.

The rearrangement uses TRBV30 and TRBJ2-1; D is undetermined. Germline CDR1 GTSNPN, CDR2 SVGIG (reference sequence). The CDR3 has 14 residues. The V end was cut by 0 bases, the J end by 0 bases, with 6 bases between. The CDR3 coding sequence is TGTGCCTGGAGTGTACAGAGCTCCTACAATGAGCAGTTCTTC. Protein product: CAWSVQSSYNEQFF.

The CDR3 here is CASYPGRAPYGYTF. The CDR3 coding sequence is TGTGCCTCCTACCCCGGCAGAGCGCCATATGGCTACACCTTC. The chain combines TRBV6-1 with TRBJ1-2, with D hard to call. In germline, CDR1 is MNHNS, CDR2 SASEGT. The CDR3 covers 14 residues. V lost 11 bases to trimming and J lost 5 bases, with 21 bases between them.

The chain is built from TRBV27 and TRBJ2-7; no clear D. CDR1 is MNHEY and CDR2 is SMNVEV in the germline V gene (reference sequence). The CDR3 has 14 amino acids. The CDR3 region is CASSPIGSTYEQYF. Written as DNA, the CDR3 is TGTGCTTCTTCCCCCATTGGTTCGACCTACGAGCAGTACTTC.

The rearrangement uses TRBV6-6 and TRBJ1-5; D is perhaps TRBD1 (5 bases). Germline V CDR1 and CDR2: MNHNY, SVGAGI (reference sequence). This CDR3 has 14 amino acids. The V gene lost 11 bases and the J gene lost 0 bases, with 14 bases spanning the gap. The CDR3 spells CAGSTGDSNQPQHF. For the CDR3, the DNA is TGTGCCGGGTCCACAGGAGATAGCAATCAGCCCCAGCATTTT.

As concerns this clone: Other nucleotide sequences in the sample specify the same CDR3. The rearrangement joins TRBV5-1 to TRBJ2-1; TRBD2 aligns across 11 bases. The CDR3 covers 15 residues. Per the germline V gene, CDR1 is SGHRS and CDR2 is YFSETQ. J lost 6 bases, V lost 2 bases, and 4 bases had no gene match. CDR3: CASSFYGTSGNEQFF. CDR3 DNA: TGCGCCAGCAGCTTCTACGGGACTAGCGGCAATGAGCAGTTCTTC.

The chain uses TRBV28 and TRBJ1-1; no definite D call. Germline assignment: CDR1 MDHEN and CDR2 SYDVKM. The CDR3 runs 13 residues. Between the trimmed V and J ends, which lost 2 bases and 3 bases, there was a span of 7 bases. The CDR3 nucleotides are TGTGCCAGCAGTTTAAGTGGTGACACTGAAGCTTTCTTT. Translated, it gives CASSLSGDTEAFF.